A single sample is the source of the 10 T cell receptor beta chains below, sequenced in a study of CD8 T cells in ankylosing spondylitis. Overall study findings and caveats: Blood from ankylosing spondylitis patients appeared to carry a characteristic eight-variant TCR beta motif.

Their cognate antigens are unknown. In TCRdb, the 5' RACE reads were re-called with MiXCR into one record per CDR3 protein. Of around 770,000 distinct CDR3 sequences in the sample, under 20% were seen once. The specimen was blood, either unsorted or a sorted T cell fraction (not recorded which). The receptors were sampled from a male donor with ankylosing spondylitis.

This chain joins TRBV28 and TRBJ2-5; 11 nucleotides line up with TRBD2. V was pared by 5 bases and J by 4 bases, with 6 bases of the junction left unmatched. This CDR3 comprises 15 residues. Germline-derived CDR1 and CDR2 are MDHEN and SYDVKM. In nucleotides, the CDR3 is TGTGCCAGCAGTCGCACCGGGACTAGCGGAGAGACCCAGTACTTC. Translating it yields CASSRTGTSGETQYF.

The gene calls are TRBV20-1 and TRBJ2-7, with D perhaps matching TRBD2 (6 bases). The ends were cut back, 1 base at V and 2 bases at J, with 18 bases in the middle. The CDR3 is made up of 16 amino acids. Germline values: CDR1 DFQATT, CDR2 SNEGSKA (reference sequence). In nucleotides, the CDR3 is TGCAGTGCTAGAGCCGAGGTGACTAGTGACACCTACGAGCAGTACTTC. Its translation is CSARAEVTSDTYEQYF.

V usage is TRBV14 and J usage is TRBJ2-1, with 7 positions matching TRBD1. The CDR3 spans 15 residues. The J segment lost 0 bases and the V segment lost 5 bases, leaving 4 bases of the junction unmatched. Germline CDR1 reads SGHDN; CDR2 reads FVKESK. The chain's CDR3 is CASSAGGHSYNEQFF. CDR3 bases: TGTGCCAGCAGCGCAGGGGGACACTCCTACAATGAGCAGTTCTTC.

This clonotype was observed a handful of times. The chain recombines TRBV6-2 or TRBV6-3 with TRBJ2-7; a weak D match, TRBD2 (6 bases). The CDR3 loop spans 14 amino acids. Trimming stripped 6 bases from V and 6 bases from J, with 18 bases between. The V gene's germline CDR1 is MNHEY and CDR2 SVGEGT. The CDR3: CASSKRAGPGEQYF. CDR3 DNA: TGTGCCAGCAGCAAACGGGCGGGACCTGGCGAGCAGTACTTC.

In its sample, this clonotype was seen many times. This sequence joins TRBV7-2 and TRBJ1-2; 7 nucleotides align to TRBD1. The V gene end was trimmed by 5 bases and the J gene end by 4 bases; junction bases not matched to a gene: 10. The CDR3 contains 15 residues. Germline V gene sequence: CDR1 SGHTA, CDR2 FQGNSA. In DNA form, the CDR3 reads TGTGCCAGCAGCGCAAGGACAGGACTCTTCTATGGCTACACCTTC. This sequence encodes CASSARTGLFYGYTF. The full variable domain, rest sourced from reference TRBV7-2 and TRBJ1-2, is GAGVSQSPSNKVTEKGKDVELRCDPISGHTALYWYRQSLGQGLEFLIYFQGNSAPDKSGLPSDRFSAERTGGSVSTLTIQRTQQEDSAVYLCASSARTGLFYGYTFGSGTRLTVV.

This clonotype was detected a few times. The rearrangement joins TRBV12-3 or TRBV12-4 to TRBJ2-1; TRBD2 matches 7 bases. The CDR3 is 16 residues long. V dropped 6 bases and J dropped 1; count of bases not matched to a gene: 9. Written as DNA, the CDR3 is TGTGCCAGCAGCCGATACGGGGGGAAATCCTACAATGAGCAGTTCTTC. This sequence encodes CASSRYGGKSYNEQFF.

Only a few counts were recorded for this clonotype. The chain couples TRBV4-1 to TRBJ2-7, with 10 bases fitting TRBD2. Germline V CDR1 and CDR2: MGHRA, YSYEKL. The V gene end was trimmed by 3 bases and the J gene end by 0 bases; junction bases not matched to a gene: 5. The CDR3 contains 16 residues. Here the CDR3 reads CASSQILAGSSYEQYF. The CDR3 DNA reads TGCGCCAGCAGCCAGATACTAGCGGGGAGCTCCTACGAGCAGTACTTC.

This clonotype was counted a few times. V is TRBV12-3 or TRBV12-4 and J is TRBJ1-2; D is unresolved. CDR3 length: 16 residues. Trimming cost V 5 bases and J 0 bases, with 16 bases left between them. This chain's CDR3 is CASSLPGGVTNYGYTF. The CDR3 coding sequence is TGTGCCAGCAGTCTTCCGGGAGGAGTTACTAACTATGGCTACACCTTC.

The rearrangement links TRBV11-1 to TRBJ2-1, with D hard to call. This CDR3 contains 18 residues. With 5 bases removed from V and 2 bases from J, the gap between germline ends came to 22 bases. Germline V gene lookup returns CDR1 SGHAT and CDR2 FQDESV (reference sequence). CDR3 sequence: CASSLELSGLNPYNEQFF. For the CDR3, the DNA is TGTGCCAGCAGCCTAGAACTATCTGGGCTAAACCCCTACAATGAGCAGTTCTTC.

The V and J genes are TRBV4-2 and TRBJ2-7; maybe TRBD1 (5 bases). Trimming took off 0 bases at V and 3 bases at J, with 12 bases between the two ends. Germline CDR1 and CDR2: LGHNA and YNFKEQ. The CDR3 sequence is 15 residues long. In DNA form, the CDR3 reads TGTGCCAGCAGCCAAGAAAGTGGGGCGGTCTACGAGCAGTACTTC. Its translation is CASSQESGAVYEQYF.